The rows below give T cell receptor beta chains drawn from one sample of a study of cytomegalovirus exposure and HLA in healthy donors. Assay used: immunoSEQ multiplex PCR; TCRdb lists only in-frame clones, some missing. Among about 150,000 clones listed, 60% to 85% were seen once. Sequenced: PBMCs. The receptors shown here come from a man aged 40-55 years in good health and CMV-seropositive. The CDR3 runs from the conserved cysteine through the conserved F or W. Fields, in order: J gene, clone size, V gene, D gene, CDR3 protein, CDR3 DNA. D genes are given only for firm matches. Clone size appears in some rows only: once, few, many, or a class for an expanded clone.

j_call: TRBJ2-1; clone_size: once; v_call: TRBV9; d_call: TRBD2; cdr3_aa: CASSVEDSGSYEQFF; cdr3_nt: TGTGCCAGCAGCGTAGAAGATAGCGGGAGTTATGAGCAGTTCTTC
j_call: TRBJ2-7; clone_size: NA; v_call: TRBV6-5; d_call: TRBD2; cdr3_aa: CASRLGGSSYEQYF; cdr3_nt: TGTGCCAGCAGACTGGGGGGGAGCTCCTACGAGCAGTACTTC
j_call: TRBJ2-3; clone_size: NA; v_call: TRBV7-9; d_call: TRBD2; cdr3_aa: CASSSTSGRADTQYF; cdr3_nt: TGTGCCAGCAGCTCGACTAGCGGGAGGGCAGATACGCAGTATTTT
j_call: TRBJ2-7; clone_size: NA; v_call: TRBV28; d_call: NA; cdr3_aa: CASSSYYEQYF; cdr3_nt: TGTGCCAGCAGTTCCTACTACGAGCAGTACTTC
j_call: TRBJ1-5; clone_size: NA; v_call: TRBV2; d_call: NA; cdr3_aa: CASNLGGYQPQHF; cdr3_nt: TGTGCCAGCAATTTGGGGGGATATCAGCCCCAGCATTTT
j_call: TRBJ1-1; clone_size: NA; v_call: TRBV5-6; d_call: NA; cdr3_aa: CASTANNRDAFF; cdr3_nt: TGTGCCAGCACCGCTAATAACAGGGACGCTTTCTTT
j_call: TRBJ2-7; clone_size: NA; v_call: TRBV6-5; d_call: TRBD1; cdr3_aa: CASRRDRGAYEQYF; cdr3_nt: TGTGCCAGCAGGAGGGACAGGGGGGCCTACGAGCAGTACTTC
j_call: TRBJ1-1; clone_size: NA; v_call: TRBV30; d_call: TRBD1; cdr3_aa: CAWSRGRGNTEAFF; cdr3_nt: TGTGCCTGGAGTAGGGGGCGCGGGAACACTGAAGCTTTCTTT
j_call: TRBJ2-1; clone_size: NA; v_call: TRBV5-1; d_call: TRBD2; cdr3_aa: CASETSGSDEQFF; cdr3_nt: TGCGCCTCAGAGACTAGCGGGAGTGATGAGCAGTTCTTC
j_call: TRBJ2-3; clone_size: NA; v_call: TRBV15; d_call: TRBD2; cdr3_aa: CATSTQAVAGDDTDTQYF; cdr3_nt: TGTGCCACCAGCACGCAGGCGGTAGCGGGAGATGACACAGATACGCAGTATTTT
j_call: TRBJ1-1; clone_size: few; v_call: TRBV29-1; d_call: TRBD1; cdr3_aa: CSVRGQRFMNTEAFF; cdr3_nt: TGCAGCGTAAGGGGACAGCGTTTTATGAACACTGAAGCTTTCTTT
j_call: TRBJ2-1; clone_size: few; v_call: TRBV6-1; d_call: TRBD2; cdr3_aa: CASSLGTSINEQFF; cdr3_nt: TGTGCCAGCAGCCTCGGGACTAGTATCAATGAGCAGTTCTTC
j_call: TRBJ2-7; clone_size: NA; v_call: TRBV19; d_call: TRBD1; cdr3_aa: CASSIEGTGYEQYF; cdr3_nt: TGTGCCAGTAGTATAGAAGGGACAGGCTACGAGCAGTACTTC
j_call: TRBJ2-7; clone_size: NA; v_call: TRBV7-2; d_call: TRBD1; cdr3_aa: CASSPDRGKYEQYF; cdr3_nt: TGTGCCAGCAGCCCTGACAGGGGGAAATACGAGCAGTACTTC
j_call: TRBJ1-4; clone_size: NA; v_call: TRBV7-9; d_call: NA; cdr3_aa: CSSSFGQNSLEKLFF; cdr3_nt: TGTTCCAGCAGCTTTGGGCAAAATTCCCTTGAAAAACTGTTTTTT
j_call: TRBJ2-5; clone_size: NA; v_call: TRBV13; d_call: TRBD2; cdr3_aa: CASRRAAAGLAGEETQYF; cdr3_nt: TGTGCCAGCAGAAGAGCGGCCGCGGGGCTAGCGGGAGAAGAGACCCAGTACTTC
j_call: TRBJ2-7; clone_size: NA; v_call: TRBV10-3; d_call: TRBD2; cdr3_aa: CAIKTSGQSYEQYF; cdr3_nt: TGTGCCATTAAGACTAGCGGGCAATCCTACGAGCAGTACTTC
j_call: TRBJ1-2; clone_size: NA; v_call: TRBV6-1; d_call: NA; cdr3_aa: CASRRAEESYGYTF; cdr3_nt: TGTGCCAGCAGGCGGGCGGAAGAATCTTACGGCTACACCTTC
j_call: TRBJ1-5; clone_size: NA; v_call: TRBV19; d_call: NA; cdr3_aa: CASSIGGFGDFNQPQHF; cdr3_nt: TGTGCCAGTAGTATAGGAGGGTTTGGTGATTTCAATCAGCCCCAGCATTTT
j_call: TRBJ1-1; clone_size: few; v_call: TRBV6-1; d_call: TRBD1; cdr3_aa: CASSEMEGAYTEAFF; cdr3_nt: TGTGCCAGCAGTGAAATGGAGGGGGCATACACTGAAGCTTTCTTT
j_call: TRBJ2-2; clone_size: NA; v_call: TRBV27; d_call: NA; cdr3_aa: CASSRGLATGELFF; cdr3_nt: TGTGCCAGCAGTCGAGGACTTGCCACCGGGGAGCTGTTTTTT
j_call: TRBJ2-5; clone_size: NA; v_call: TRBV14; d_call: NA; cdr3_aa: CASSQGPVETQYF; cdr3_nt: TGTGCCAGCAGCCAAGGGCCAGTAGAGACCCAGTACTTC
j_call: TRBJ2-3; clone_size: NA; v_call: TRBV30; d_call: TRBD2; cdr3_aa: CAWGTSLAQYTQYF; cdr3_nt: TGTGCCTGGGGGACTAGCCTCGCTCAGTATACGCAGTATTTT
j_call: TRBJ2-7; clone_size: NA; v_call: TRBV30; d_call: TRBD2; cdr3_aa: CAWSGTSGGYEQYF; cdr3_nt: TGTGCCTGGAGTGGGACTAGCGGAGGCTACGAGCAGTACTTC
j_call: TRBJ2-7; clone_size: NA; v_call: TRBV7-2; d_call: TRBD2; cdr3_aa: CASSPQTSGRASYEQYF; cdr3_nt: TGTGCCAGCAGCCCTCAGACTAGCGGGAGGGCCTCCTACGAGCAGTACTTC
j_call: TRBJ2-7; clone_size: NA; v_call: TRBV30; d_call: TRBD1; cdr3_aa: CAWKGQSYEQYF; cdr3_nt: TGTGCCTGGAAGGGACAGTCCTACGAGCAGTACTTC
j_call: TRBJ2-7; clone_size: once; v_call: TRBV6-1; d_call: NA; cdr3_aa: CASSVTGSEQYF; cdr3_nt: TGTGCCAGCAGTGTAACAGGTTCCGAGCAGTACTTC
j_call: TRBJ1-1; clone_size: NA; v_call: TRBV9; d_call: TRBD1; cdr3_aa: CASSPPGTASEVAFF; cdr3_nt: TGTGCCAGCAGCCCTCCCGGGACAGCATCAGAGGTAGCTTTCTTT
j_call: TRBJ1-2; clone_size: NA; v_call: TRBV4-2; d_call: NA; cdr3_aa: CASSHDTNGAYGYTF; cdr3_nt: TGTGCCAGCAGCCACGACACGAATGGGGCCTACGGCTACACCTTC
j_call: TRBJ2-2; clone_size: NA; v_call: TRBV5-6; d_call: TRBD2; cdr3_aa: CASRRPGLAFGELFF; cdr3_nt: TGTGCCAGCCGCCGCCCCGGACTAGCGTTCGGGGAGCTGTTTTTT
j_call: TRBJ1-1; clone_size: NA; v_call: TRBV30; d_call: TRBD1; cdr3_aa: CAWSQPGQRNTEAFF; cdr3_nt: TGTGCCTGGAGTCAGCCGGGACAGCGGAACACTGAAGCTTTCTTT
j_call: TRBJ2-7; clone_size: NA; v_call: TRBV6-1; d_call: TRBD2; cdr3_aa: CASSEESGTSYEQYF; cdr3_nt: TGTGCCAGCAGTGAAGAGAGCGGGACCTCCTACGAGCAGTACTTC
j_call: TRBJ1-1; clone_size: NA; v_call: TRBV27; d_call: NA; cdr3_aa: CASSPWTEVNTEAFF; cdr3_nt: TGTGCCAGCAGTCCGTGGACAGAGGTTAACACTGAGGCTTTCTTT
j_call: TRBJ2-7; clone_size: many; v_call: TRBV6-1; d_call: TRBD2; cdr3_aa: CASSEASGSSYEQYF; cdr3_nt: TGTGCCAGCAGTGAAGCTAGCGGGAGCTCCTACGAGCAGTACTTC
j_call: TRBJ2-3; clone_size: NA; v_call: TRBV25-1; d_call: TRBD1; cdr3_aa: CASSDPGQGPTQYF; cdr3_nt: TGTGCCAGCAGTGACCCTGGACAGGGGCCAACTCAGTATTTT
j_call: TRBJ2-1; clone_size: few; v_call: TRBV5-4; d_call: NA; cdr3_aa: CASSLATLNEQFF; cdr3_nt: TGTGCCAGCAGCTTGGCTACCTTAAATGAGCAGTTCTTC
j_call: TRBJ2-5; clone_size: NA; v_call: TRBV6-4; d_call: NA; cdr3_aa: CASITGVQETQYF; cdr3_nt: TGTGCCAGCATTACAGGAGTTCAAGAGACCCAGTACTTC
j_call: TRBJ2-2; clone_size: NA; v_call: TRBV6-1; d_call: NA; cdr3_aa: CASSVFPEKELFF; cdr3_nt: TGTGCCAGCAGTGTTTTCCCTGAGAAGGAGCTGTTTTTT
j_call: TRBJ2-7; clone_size: once; v_call: TRBV30; d_call: TRBD1; cdr3_aa: CAWSVRTGAYEQYF; cdr3_nt: TGTGCCTGGAGTGTGAGGACAGGGGCCTACGAGCAGTACTTC
j_call: TRBJ1-1; clone_size: NA; v_call: TRBV6-5; d_call: NA; cdr3_aa: CASSFSTGEAFF; cdr3_nt: TGTGCCAGCAGTTTTTCGACGGGGGAGGCTTTCTTT
j_call: TRBJ2-2; clone_size: NA; v_call: TRBV11-3; d_call: NA; cdr3_aa: CASSPGVGELFF; cdr3_nt: TGTGCCAGCAGCCCAGGGGTAGGGGAGCTGTTTTTT
j_call: TRBJ1-2; clone_size: NA; v_call: TRBV18; d_call: NA; cdr3_aa: CASSPSTEYNYGYTF; cdr3_nt: TGTGCCAGCTCACCTTCGACAGAATATAACTATGGCTACACCTTC
j_call: TRBJ1-5; clone_size: NA; v_call: TRBV6-6; d_call: NA; cdr3_aa: CASSLEDQPQHF; cdr3_nt: TGTGCCAGCAGTTTAGAGGATCAGCCCCAGCATTTT
j_call: TRBJ2-5; clone_size: NA; v_call: TRBV5-1; d_call: TRBD2; cdr3_aa: CASSYTSGRIETQYF; cdr3_nt: TGCGCCAGCAGCTATACTAGCGGGAGGATAGAGACCCAGTACTTC
j_call: TRBJ1-1; clone_size: NA; v_call: TRBV6-1; d_call: NA; cdr3_aa: CASSAGQTMNTEAFF; cdr3_nt: TGTGCCAGCAGTGCCGGACAGACGATGAACACTGAAGCTTTCTTT
j_call: TRBJ2-7; clone_size: NA; v_call: TRBV6-5; d_call: NA; cdr3_aa: CASTRADSPYEQYF; cdr3_nt: TGTGCCAGCACTCGGGCGGACTCTCCCTACGAGCAGTACTTC
j_call: TRBJ2-7; clone_size: few; v_call: TRBV4-3; d_call: TRBD1; cdr3_aa: CASSQTHRGEQYF; cdr3_nt: TGCGCCAGCAGCCAAACTCACAGGGGTGAGCAGTACTTC
j_call: TRBJ1-1; clone_size: NA; v_call: TRBV5-3; d_call: TRBD1; cdr3_aa: CARSGDRGVNTEAFF; cdr3_nt: TGTGCCAGAAGCGGCGACAGGGGAGTGAACACTGAAGCTTTCTTT
j_call: TRBJ1-1; clone_size: NA; v_call: TRBV7-8; d_call: NA; cdr3_aa: CASSLEAWGDTEAFF; cdr3_nt: TGTGCCAGCAGCTTAGAAGCTTGGGGGGACACTGAAGCTTTCTTT
j_call: TRBJ2-4; clone_size: NA; v_call: TRBV5-4; d_call: NA; cdr3_aa: CASSRDRNIQYF; cdr3_nt: TGTGCCAGCAGCCGGGATCGAAACATTCAGTACTTC
j_call: TRBJ2-7; clone_size: NA; v_call: TRBV7-9; d_call: NA; cdr3_aa: CASSLAAQSGNWNYEQYF; cdr3_nt: TGTGCCAGCAGCTTAGCCGCACAATCAGGGAATTGGAACTACGAGCAGTACTTC
j_call: TRBJ1-1; clone_size: NA; v_call: TRBV13; d_call: NA; cdr3_aa: CASSRPWGGDTEAFF; cdr3_nt: TGTGCCAGCAGCCGTCCCTGGGGCGGGGACACTGAAGCTTTCTTT
j_call: TRBJ2-1; clone_size: NA; v_call: TRBV5-1; d_call: TRBD2; cdr3_aa: CASSSTSGRRNEQFF; cdr3_nt: TGCGCCAGCAGCTCGACTAGCGGGAGAAGAAATGAGCAGTTCTTC